The sample holds a few counts of the clone carrying this TCR beta chain. The entry originates in a study of shared clonotypes between healthy human individuals. Sequencing on ten immunoSEQ deep assay plates was performed for unsorted PBMC DNA. Clones were sequenced by immunoSEQ multiplex PCR, and TCRdb holds only the in-frame ones, with some missing. This sample has approximately 500,000 clones; 79% occur once, and the top ten carry 13%. Those who donated were healthy HIV-negative adults, with no recent acute infections or vaccinations reported. Germline loops: CDR1 WSHSY, CDR2 SAAADI. The length of the CDR3 is 16 residues. V was shortened by 6 bases and J by 0 bases, with 15 bases between the two germline ends.

Sequencing was carried out using PBMCs. This clonotype originated in a woman in her forties in good health. Some clones in this sample may be carry-over from other donors' samples. This chain joins TRBV10-2 and TRBJ1-3, with D hard to call. CDR3 bases: TGCGCCAGCAGGACCCAGTCGGACGGCTCTGGAAACACCATATATTTT. Translated: CASRTQSDGSGNTIYF.